These T cell receptor beta chains were read from a single sample in a study of radiotherapy plus CTLA-4 blockade in lung cancer. Clones were read by immunoSEQ multiplex PCR, and TCRdb kept only the in-frame ones, dropping some. This repertoire shows around 70,000 clones, less than 85% found once; its top ten account for approximately 15%. Sequenced here: peripheral blood, sampled from a patient treated with radiotherapy plus ipilimumab. The receptor set was obtained from a human donor with non-small cell lung cancer whose response to radiotherapy plus ipilimumab could not be evaluated. Some clones in this sample may be carry-over from other donors' samples. Each CDR3 is given with its conserved first and last residue. A D gene is named only where the DNA matches it firmly. The size entry is marked missing in some rows and otherwise reads once, few, many or a size class.

>NA|TRBJ1-1|13|TRBV6-1|NA
TGTGCCAGCACCTCGGGGTTGGTCACTGAAGCTTTCTTT
CASTSGLVTEAFF
>NA|TRBJ2-1|15|TRBV10-3|TRBD1
TGTGCCATCAGTATAGGGACAGGCTCCTACAATGAGCAGTTCTTC
CAISIGTGSYNEQFF
>NA|TRBJ2-3|12|TRBV28|NA
TGTGCCAGCAGACGACTAGCAGATACGCAGTATTTT
CASRRLADTQYF
>NA|TRBJ2-5|14|TRBV5-1|TRBD2
TGCGCCAGCAGCATCGGACTAGCTCGGGAGACCCAGTACTTC
CASSIGLARETQYF
>few|TRBJ1-2|15|TRBV4-3|TRBD1
TGCGCCAGCAGCCAAGATCAGACAGGGGACTATGGCTACACCTTC
CASSQDQTGDYGYTF
>few|TRBJ2-2|12|TRBV28|NA
TGTGCCAGCAGGGCTTCGATCGGGGAGCTGTTTTTT
CASRASIGELFF
>NA|TRBJ2-2|13|TRBV7-8|NA
TGTGCCAGCAGCTTATACATTGTCGGGGAGCTGTTTTTT
CASSLYIVGELFF
>NA|TRBJ2-1|15|TRBV5-4|NA
TGTGCCAGCAGCCCACAGGGAAACCCGTACAATGAGCAGTTCTTC
CASSPQGNPYNEQFF
>NA|TRBJ2-3|14|TRBV7-2|NA
TGTGCCAGCAGCTCCCGGCGGGGCACAGATACGCAGTATTTT
CASSSRRGTDTQYF
>NA|TRBJ2-1|17|TRBV4-3|NA
TGCGCCAGCAGCCCCGATGGGGGGGGGCCCTCGTCCAATGAGCAGTTCTTC
CASSPDGGGPSSNEQFF
>NA|TRBJ2-1|12|TRBV11-3|NA
TGTGCCAGCAGCTTAGTGCGGGATGAGCAGTTCTTC
CASSLVRDEQFF
>NA|TRBJ1-2|14|TRBV4-3|NA
TGCGCCAGCAGCCAAGACGCAGGGGACTATGGCTACACCTTC
CASSQDAGDYGYTF
>few|TRBJ2-7|17|TRBV18|TRBD1
TGTGCCAGCTCACCACCCTGGCGGACAGGGGGATCCTACGAGCAGTACTTC
CASSPPWRTGGSYEQYF
>NA|TRBJ2-2|13|TRBV7-6|TRBD2
TGTGCCAGCAGCTTTGGAGCGGGGTTGGAGCTGTTTTTT
CASSFGAGLELFF
>NA|TRBJ1-4|16|TRBV6-5|TRBD1
TGTGCCAGCAGTTTCCGGCAGGGGGTAGCTAATGAAAAACTGTTTTTT
CASSFRQGVANEKLFF
>NA|TRBJ2-3|14|TRBV9|NA
TGTGCCAGCAGCGGTTGGGCCCTTGGGGATACGCAGTATTTT
CASSGWALGDTQYF
>NA|TRBJ2-3|15|TRBV5-8|TRBD2
TGTGCCAGCAGCTTGGTTCTAGCGGGGGGAGATACGCAGTATTTT
CASSLVLAGGDTQYF
>NA|TRBJ2-7|15|TRBV5-1|NA
TGCGCCAGCAGAGACGGGTCACTCGCTGGAAGCGAGCAGTACTTC
CASRDGSLAGSEQYF
>NA|TRBJ1-4|13|TRBV5-4|NA
TGTGCCAGCAGCTTGGCCAGGGGTGAAAAACTGTTTTTT
CASSLARGEKLFF
>NA|TRBJ2-5|15|TRBV7-2|TRBD2
TGTGCCAGCAGCCCGCAGCGGGGGGAGGGCGAGACCCAGTACTTC
CASSPQRGEGETQYF
>NA|TRBJ2-3|15|TRBV6-6|NA
TGTGCCAGCAGTTATTCCTCTGTGATAGCAGATACGCAGTATTTT
CASSYSSVIADTQYF
>NA|TRBJ2-3|16|TRBV9|NA
TGTGCCAGCAGCTCCCGCTCGGACGGGAACACAGATACGCAGTATTTT
CASSSRSDGNTDTQYF
>once|TRBJ1-5|13|TRBV7-6|NA
TGTGCCAGCAGCTTAGCGGACACCTCAGCCCAGCATTTT
CASSLADTSAQHF
>NA|TRBJ1-2|16|TRBV4-3|TRBD1
TGCGCCAGCAGCCAAGCCGGGACAGGCTATCTCTATGGCTACACCTTC
CASSQAGTGYLYGYTF
>NA|TRBJ1-1|15|TRBV7-2|TRBD1
TGTGCCAGCACCCGACAGGGCGGGGACCGCACTGAAGCTTTCTTT
CASTRQGGDRTEAFF
>NA|TRBJ2-2|17|TRBV11-1|NA
TGTGCCAGCAGCTTAGGAGGGACATCGGGGAACACCGGGGAGCTGTTTTTT
CASSLGGTSGNTGELFF
>NA|TRBJ1-5|14|TRBV16|NA
TGTGCCAGCAGCCAAACAGAGACCAATCAGCCCCAGCATTTT
CASSQTETNQPQHF
>once|TRBJ1-5|15|TRBV4-1|NA
TGCGCCAGCAGCCAAGGAAAACAGGGTAATCAGCCCCAGCATTTT
CASSQGKQGNQPQHF
>NA|TRBJ2-5|15|TRBV7-9|TRBD1
TGTGCCAGCAGCTTAATGACAGGGGGCCCGGAGACCCAGTACTTC
CASSLMTGGPETQYF
>NA|TRBJ1-2|14|TRBV4-2|NA
TGTGCCAGCAGCCAAGACAGGCTTAGCTATGGCTACACCTTC
CASSQDRLSYGYTF
>NA|TRBJ2-5|15|TRBV4-1|NA
TGCGCCAGCAGCCAACAACAGGTTATCCAAGAGACCCAGTACTTC
CASSQQQVIQETQYF
>NA|TRBJ1-2|13|TRBV7-2|TRBD1
TGTGCCAGCAGCGTACAGGGGAACTATGGCTACACCTTC
CASSVQGNYGYTF
>NA|TRBJ1-5|14|TRBV2|TRBD1
TGTGCCAGCAGGGAGGACAGGGTCAATCAGCCCCAGCATTTT
CASREDRVNQPQHF
>NA|TRBJ2-3|13|TRBV6-5|NA
TGTGCCAGCAGTACGGAGGACACAGATACGCAGTATTTT
CASSTEDTDTQYF
>NA|TRBJ2-7|14|TRBV7-8|TRBD1
TGTGCCAGCAGCCCTATAACAGGGGGCAACGAGCAGTACTTC
CASSPITGGNEQYF
>once|TRBJ1-2|14|TRBV5-1|NA
TGCGCCAGCAGCTTGGACAGCCCTAACTATGGCTACACCTTC
CASSLDSPNYGYTF
>NA|TRBJ2-3|14|TRBV15|NA
TGTGCCACCAGCAGAGATGGGCGCACAGATACGCAGTATTTT
CATSRDGRTDTQYF
>NA|TRBJ1-1|12|TRBV2|TRBD1
TGTGCCAGCAGGCAACAGGGGGCGGAAGCTTTCTTT
CASRQQGAEAFF
>NA|TRBJ2-7|13|TRBV6-5|TRBD2
TGTGCCAGCAGTTGGGGGGGCTCCTACGAGCAGTACTTC
CASSWGGSYEQYF
>NA|TRBJ1-2|12|TRBV2|NA
TGTGCCAGCAGTGAAATGGGGGCTGGCTACACCTTC
CASSEMGAGYTF
>NA|TRBJ2-2|13|TRBV5-6|NA
TGTGCCAGCAGATATAACAGGGCCGGGGAGCTGTTTTTT
CASRYNRAGELFF
>few|TRBJ2-3|16|TRBV5-4|TRBD2
TGTGCCAGCAGCTTAAGTGCGGGGGGGAGCACAGATACGCAGTATTTT
CASSLSAGGSTDTQYF
>NA|TRBJ1-3|14|TRBV6-5|TRBD1
TGTGCCAGCAGTAGACAGGGGGCTGGAAACACCATATATTTT
CASSRQGAGNTIYF
>NA|TRBJ2-3|10|TRBV6-1|NA
TGTGCCAGCAACTATTCAACGCAGTATTTT
CASNYSTQYF
>NA|TRBJ2-1|13|TRBV7-2|NA
TGTGCCAGCAGCTCCCAAGGTGCGGTTGAGCAGTTCTTC
CASSSQGAVEQFF
>NA|TRBJ2-2|15|TRBV9|NA
TGTGCCAGCACCGTACACCAGGGGACCACCGGGGAGCTGTTTTTT
CASTVHQGTTGELFF
>few|TRBJ1-1|15|TRBV21-1|NA
TGTGCCAGCAGCAAAGACCCGGGACAGCACACTGAAGCTTTCTTT
CASSKDPGQHTEAFF
>NA|TRBJ1-5|16|TRBV2|NA
TGTGCCAGCAGTGAAATGGGCCGAGGGAGCAATCAGCCCCAGCATTTT
CASSEMGRGSNQPQHF